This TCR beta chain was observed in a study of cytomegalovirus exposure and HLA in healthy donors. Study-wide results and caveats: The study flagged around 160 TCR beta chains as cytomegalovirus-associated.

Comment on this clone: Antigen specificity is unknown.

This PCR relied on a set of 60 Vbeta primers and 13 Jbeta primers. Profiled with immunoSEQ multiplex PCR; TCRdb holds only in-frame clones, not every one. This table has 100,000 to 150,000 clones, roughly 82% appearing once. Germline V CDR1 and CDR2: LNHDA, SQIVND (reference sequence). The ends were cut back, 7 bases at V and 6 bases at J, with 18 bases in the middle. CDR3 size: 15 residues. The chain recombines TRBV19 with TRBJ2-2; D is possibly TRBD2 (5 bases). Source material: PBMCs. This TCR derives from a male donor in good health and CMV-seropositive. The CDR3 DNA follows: TGTGCCAGTAATGTGGGAGAAGGGAGTCCCGGGGAGCTGTTTTTT. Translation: CASNVGEGSPGELFF.